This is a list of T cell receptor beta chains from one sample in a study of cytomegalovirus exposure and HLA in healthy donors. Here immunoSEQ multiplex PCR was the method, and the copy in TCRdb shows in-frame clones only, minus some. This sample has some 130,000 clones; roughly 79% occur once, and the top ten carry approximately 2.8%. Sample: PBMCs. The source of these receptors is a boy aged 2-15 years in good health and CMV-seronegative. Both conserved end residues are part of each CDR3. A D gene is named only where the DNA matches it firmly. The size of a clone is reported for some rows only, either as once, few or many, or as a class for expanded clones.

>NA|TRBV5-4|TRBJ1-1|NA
CASTPQTGAYTEAFF
TGTGCCAGCACCCCCCAGACAGGAGCGTACACTGAAGCTTTCTTT
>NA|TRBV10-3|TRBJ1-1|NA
CAIKLTGGDSEAFF
TGTGCCATCAAATTGACGGGCGGGGACTCTGAAGCTTTCTTT
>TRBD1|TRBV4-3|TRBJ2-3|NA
CASSQDNVGTGGTDTQYF
TGCGCCAGCAGCCAAGATAATGTAGGGACAGGGGGCACAGATACGCAGTATTTT
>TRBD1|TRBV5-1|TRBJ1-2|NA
CASSLVTSDRAHGYTF
TGCGCCAGCAGCTTGGTCACATCGGACAGGGCTCATGGCTACACCTTC
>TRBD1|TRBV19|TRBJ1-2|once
CASSWDRVYGYTF
TGTGCCAGTAGTTGGGACAGGGTCTATGGCTACACCTTC
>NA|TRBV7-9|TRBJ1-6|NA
CASRERDGRESPLHF
TGTGCCAGCAGAGAGAGGGACGGGAGGGAATCACCCCTCCACTTT
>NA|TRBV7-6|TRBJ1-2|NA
CASSLDNLGGGLTF
TGTGCCAGCAGCTTAGATAACTTAGGGGGGGGTCTCACCTTC
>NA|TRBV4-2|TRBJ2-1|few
CASSQEAGSSNEQFF
TGTGCCAGCAGCCAAGAGGCAGGGTCCAGCAATGAGCAGTTCTTC
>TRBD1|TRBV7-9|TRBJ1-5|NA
CASSPGGNQPQHF
TGTGCCAGCAGCCCAGGGGGGAATCAGCCCCAGCATTTT
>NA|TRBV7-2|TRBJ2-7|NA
CASSLGGGPPYEQYF
TGTGCCAGCAGCTTAGGGGGGGGCCCCCCCTACGAGCAGTACTTC
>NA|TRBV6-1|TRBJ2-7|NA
CASSGTERIYEQYF
TGTGCCAGCAGTGGGACAGAGCGTATCTACGAGCAGTACTTC
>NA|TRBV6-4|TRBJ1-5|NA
CASLSRMGNQPQHF
TGTGCCAGCCTGAGTCGAATGGGCAATCAGCCCCAGCATTTT
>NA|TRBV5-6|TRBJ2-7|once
CASSWRRDLRVYEQYF
TGTGCCAGCAGCTGGCGGCGGGACCTAAGGGTCTACGAGCAGTACTTC
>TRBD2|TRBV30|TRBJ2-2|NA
CAWKFGLATGELFF
TGTGCCTGGAAGTTCGGACTAGCGACCGGGGAGCTGTTTTTT
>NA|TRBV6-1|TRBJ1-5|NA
CASSVILSNQPQHF
TGTGCCAGCAGTGTTATTCTAAGCAATCAGCCCCAGCATTTT
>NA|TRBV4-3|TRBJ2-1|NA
CASSQVQAAEQFF
TGCGCCAGCAGCCAAGTACAGGCAGCCGAGCAGTTCTTC
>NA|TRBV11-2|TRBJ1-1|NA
CASSLGEGTEAFF
TGTGCCAGCAGCTTGGGAGAGGGCACTGAAGCTTTCTTT
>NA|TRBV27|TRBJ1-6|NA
CASSFSGVAGSPLHF
TGTGCCAGCAGTTTCTCGGGGGTTGCGGGGTCACCCCTCCACTTT